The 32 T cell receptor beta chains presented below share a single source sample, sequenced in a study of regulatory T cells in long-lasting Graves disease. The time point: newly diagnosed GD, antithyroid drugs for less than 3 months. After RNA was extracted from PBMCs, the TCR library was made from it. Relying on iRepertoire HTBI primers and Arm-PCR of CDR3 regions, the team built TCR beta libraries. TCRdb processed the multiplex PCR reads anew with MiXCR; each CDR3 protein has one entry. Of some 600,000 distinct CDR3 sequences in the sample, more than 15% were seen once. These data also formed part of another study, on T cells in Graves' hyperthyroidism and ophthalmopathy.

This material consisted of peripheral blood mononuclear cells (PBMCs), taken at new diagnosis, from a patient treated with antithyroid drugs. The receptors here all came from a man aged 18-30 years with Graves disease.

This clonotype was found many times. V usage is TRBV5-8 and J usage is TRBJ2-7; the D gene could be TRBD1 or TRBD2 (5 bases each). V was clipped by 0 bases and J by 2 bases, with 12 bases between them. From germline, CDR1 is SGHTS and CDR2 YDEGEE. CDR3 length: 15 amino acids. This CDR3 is CASSLDGTETYEQYF. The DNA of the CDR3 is TGTGCCAGCAGCTTGGACGGGACGGAAACCTACGAGCAGTACTTC.

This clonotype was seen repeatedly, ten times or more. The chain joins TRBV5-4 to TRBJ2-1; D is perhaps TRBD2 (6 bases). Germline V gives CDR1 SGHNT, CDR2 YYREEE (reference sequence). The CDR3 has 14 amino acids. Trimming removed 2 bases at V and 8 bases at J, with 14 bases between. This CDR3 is CASSFFGRNDEQFF. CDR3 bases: TGTGCCAGCAGCTTTTTCGGGAGAAATGATGAGCAGTTCTTC.

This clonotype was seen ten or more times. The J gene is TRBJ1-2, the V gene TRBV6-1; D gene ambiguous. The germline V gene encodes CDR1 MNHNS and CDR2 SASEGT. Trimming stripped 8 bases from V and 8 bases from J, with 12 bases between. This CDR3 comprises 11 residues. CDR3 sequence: CASERSGGYTF. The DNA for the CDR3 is TGTGCCAGCGAGCGAAGCGGCGGCTACACCTTC.

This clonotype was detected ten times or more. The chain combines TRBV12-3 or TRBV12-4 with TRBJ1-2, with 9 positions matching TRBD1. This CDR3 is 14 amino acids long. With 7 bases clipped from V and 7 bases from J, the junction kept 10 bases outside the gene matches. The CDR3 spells CASTYAQGAVGYTF. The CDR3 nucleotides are TGTGCCAGCACCTATGCACAGGGGGCGGTTGGCTACACCTTC.

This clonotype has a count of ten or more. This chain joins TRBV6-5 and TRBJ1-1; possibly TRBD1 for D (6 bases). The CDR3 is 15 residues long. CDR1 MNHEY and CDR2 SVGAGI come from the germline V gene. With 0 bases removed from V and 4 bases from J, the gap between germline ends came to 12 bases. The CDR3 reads CASSYSGGAGTEAFF. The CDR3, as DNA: TGTGCCAGCAGTTACTCGGGGGGCGCGGGCACTGAAGCTTTCTTT.

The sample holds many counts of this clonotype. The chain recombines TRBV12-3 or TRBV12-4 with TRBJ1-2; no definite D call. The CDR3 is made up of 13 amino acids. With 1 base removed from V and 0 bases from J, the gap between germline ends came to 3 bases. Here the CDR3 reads CASSLVTNYGYTF. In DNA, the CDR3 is TGTGCCAGCAGTTTAGTTACTAACTATGGCTACACCTTC.

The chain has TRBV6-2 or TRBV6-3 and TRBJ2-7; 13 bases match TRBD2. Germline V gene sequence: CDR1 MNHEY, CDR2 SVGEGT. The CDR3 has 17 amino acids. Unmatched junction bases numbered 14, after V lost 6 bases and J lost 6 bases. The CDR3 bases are TGTGCCAGCAGAACCACCCAAGGACTAGCGGGAGTACGCGAGCAGTACTTC. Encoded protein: CASRTTQGLAGVREQYF.

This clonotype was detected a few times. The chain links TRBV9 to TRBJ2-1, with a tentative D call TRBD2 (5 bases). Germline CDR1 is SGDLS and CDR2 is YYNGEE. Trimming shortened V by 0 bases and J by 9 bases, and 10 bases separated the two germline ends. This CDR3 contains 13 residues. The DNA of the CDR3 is TGTGCCAGCAGCGTAGGAGGGTCAGGTGAGCAGTTCTTC. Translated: CASSVGGSGEQFF.

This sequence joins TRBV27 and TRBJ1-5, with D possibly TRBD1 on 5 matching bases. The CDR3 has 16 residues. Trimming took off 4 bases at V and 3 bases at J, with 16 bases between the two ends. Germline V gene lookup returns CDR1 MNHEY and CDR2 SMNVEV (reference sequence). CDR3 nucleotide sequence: TGTGCCAGCAGTTCCTCAGGGTTAGGTTACAATCAGCCCCAGCATTTT. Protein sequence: CASSSSGLGYNQPQHF.

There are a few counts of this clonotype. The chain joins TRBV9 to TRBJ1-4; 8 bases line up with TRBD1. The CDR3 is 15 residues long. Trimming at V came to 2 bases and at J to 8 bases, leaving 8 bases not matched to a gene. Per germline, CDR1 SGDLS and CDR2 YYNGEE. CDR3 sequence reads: CASSVGGQVGEKLFF. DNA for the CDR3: TGTGCCAGCAGCGTCGGGGGACAGGTTGGGGAAAAACTGTTTTTT.

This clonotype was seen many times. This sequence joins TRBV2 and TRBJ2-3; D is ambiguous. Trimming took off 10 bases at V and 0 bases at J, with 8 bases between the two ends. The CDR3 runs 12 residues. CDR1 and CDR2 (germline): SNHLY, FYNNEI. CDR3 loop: CANMTSTDTQYF. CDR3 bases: TGTGCCAACATGACCAGCACAGATACGCAGTATTTT.

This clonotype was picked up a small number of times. The CDR3 loop is CASSQVPGPVDTQYF. CDR3 DNA: TGCGCCAGCAGCCAAGTACCGGGACCCGTGGATACGCAGTATTTT. The chain has TRBV4-1 and TRBJ2-3; D might be TRBD1 or TRBD2, each matching 5 bases. Per the germline V gene, CDR1 is MGHRA and CDR2 is YSYEKL. V was cut by 1 base and J by 6 bases, with 14 bases left in between. CDR3 length: 15 residues.

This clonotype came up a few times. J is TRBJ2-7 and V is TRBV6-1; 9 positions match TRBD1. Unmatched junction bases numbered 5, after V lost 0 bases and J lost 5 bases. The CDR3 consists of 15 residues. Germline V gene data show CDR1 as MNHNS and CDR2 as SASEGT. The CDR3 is CASSEAQGAFDEQYF. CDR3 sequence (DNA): TGTGCCAGCAGTGAAGCACAGGGGGCTTTCGACGAGCAGTACTTC.

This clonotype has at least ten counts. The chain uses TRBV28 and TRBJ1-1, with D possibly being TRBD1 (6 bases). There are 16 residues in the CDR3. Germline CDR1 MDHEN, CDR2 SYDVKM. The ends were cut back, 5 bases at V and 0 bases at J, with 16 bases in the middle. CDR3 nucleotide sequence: TGTGCCAGCAGTAACTCAGGGGAATCCTTGAACACTGAAGCTTTCTTT. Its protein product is CASSNSGESLNTEAFF.

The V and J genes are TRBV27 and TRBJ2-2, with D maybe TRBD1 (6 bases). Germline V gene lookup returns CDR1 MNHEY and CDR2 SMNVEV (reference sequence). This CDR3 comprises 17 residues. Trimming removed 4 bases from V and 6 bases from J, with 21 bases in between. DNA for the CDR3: TGTGCCAGCAGTTATGCGTACGAGACAGGAGGATCCGGGGAGCTGTTTTTT. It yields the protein CASSYAYETGGSGELFF.

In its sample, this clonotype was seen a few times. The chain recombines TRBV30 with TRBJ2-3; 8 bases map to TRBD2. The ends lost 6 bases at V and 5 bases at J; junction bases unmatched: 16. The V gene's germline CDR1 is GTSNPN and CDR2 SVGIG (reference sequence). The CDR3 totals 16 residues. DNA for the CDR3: TGTGCCTGTCCCGGACGGGCGGCGGGAGGTATAGATACGCAGTATTTT. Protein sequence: CACPGRAAGGIDTQYF. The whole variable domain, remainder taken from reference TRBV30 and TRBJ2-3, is SQTIHQWPATLVQPVGSPLSLECTVEGTSNPNLYWYRQAAGRGLQLLFYSVGIGQISSEVPQNLSASRPQDRQFILSSKKLLLSDSGFYLCACPGRAAGGIDTQYFGPGTRLTVL.

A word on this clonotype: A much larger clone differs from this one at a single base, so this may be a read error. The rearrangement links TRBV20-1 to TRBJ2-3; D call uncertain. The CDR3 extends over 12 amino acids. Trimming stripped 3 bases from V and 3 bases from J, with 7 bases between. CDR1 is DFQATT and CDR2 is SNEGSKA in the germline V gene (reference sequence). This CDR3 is CSASDVTDTQYF. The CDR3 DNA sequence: TGCAGTGCTAGTGATGTGACAGATACGCAGTATTTT.

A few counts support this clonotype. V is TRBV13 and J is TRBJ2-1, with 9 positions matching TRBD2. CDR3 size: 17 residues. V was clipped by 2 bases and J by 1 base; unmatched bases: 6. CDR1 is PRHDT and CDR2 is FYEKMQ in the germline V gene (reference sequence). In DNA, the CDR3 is TGTGCCAGCAGCTTACGGGCGGGAGGGGGTTCCTACAATGAGCAGTTCTTC. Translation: CASSLRAGGGSYNEQFF.

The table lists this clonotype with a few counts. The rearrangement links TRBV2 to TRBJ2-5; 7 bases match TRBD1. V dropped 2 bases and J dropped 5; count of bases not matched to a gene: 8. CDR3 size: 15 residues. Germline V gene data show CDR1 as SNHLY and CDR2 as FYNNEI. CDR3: CASSERDSQQETQYF. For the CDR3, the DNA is TGTGCCAGCAGTGAACGGGACAGCCAACAGGAGACCCAGTACTTC.

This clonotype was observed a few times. CDR3 protein: CASSPNDGGHQPQHF. The CDR3 DNA is TGCGCCAGCAGCCCAAACGACGGGGGGCATCAGCCCCAGCATTTT. The chain joins TRBV4-1 to TRBJ1-5; D possibly corresponds to TRBD1 (6 bases). The CDR3 has 15 residues. Germline CDR1 and CDR2: MGHRA and YSYEKL. The germline V and J ends were trimmed by 4 bases and 5 bases, with 15 bases remaining between them.

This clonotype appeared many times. The CDR3 DNA reads as TGTGCCAGCAGCTCAGGACGGTTCAGCTCCTACGAGCAGTACTTC. Translating gives CASSSGRFSSYEQYF. The V call is TRBV7-9, the J call TRBJ2-7; no clear D gene. The CDR3 totals 15 residues. CDR1 and CDR2 (germline): SEHNR, FQNEAQ (reference sequence). V lost 4 bases to trimming and J lost 0 bases, with 13 bases between them.

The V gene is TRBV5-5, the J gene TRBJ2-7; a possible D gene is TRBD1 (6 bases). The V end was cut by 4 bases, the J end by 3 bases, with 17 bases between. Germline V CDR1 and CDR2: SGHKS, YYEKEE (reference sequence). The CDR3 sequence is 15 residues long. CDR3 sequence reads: CASSRGGTRYYEQYF. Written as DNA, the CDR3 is TGTGCCAGCAGCCGCGGTGGGACAAGATACTACGAGCAGTACTTC.

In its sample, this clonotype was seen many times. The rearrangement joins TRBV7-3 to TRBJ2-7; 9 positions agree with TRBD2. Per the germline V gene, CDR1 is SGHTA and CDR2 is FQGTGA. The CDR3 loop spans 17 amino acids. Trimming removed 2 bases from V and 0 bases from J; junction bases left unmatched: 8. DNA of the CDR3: TGTGCCAGCAGCTTATCCCCGATGCGGGAGGGCTCCTACGAGCAGTACTTC. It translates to CASSLSPMREGSYEQYF.

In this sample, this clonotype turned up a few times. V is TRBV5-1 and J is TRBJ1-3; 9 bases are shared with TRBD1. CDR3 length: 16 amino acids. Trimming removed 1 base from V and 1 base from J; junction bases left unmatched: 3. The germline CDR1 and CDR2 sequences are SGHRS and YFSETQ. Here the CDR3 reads CASSLLGQGSGNTIYF. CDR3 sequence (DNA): TGCGCCAGCAGCTTGTTGGGACAGGGTTCTGGAAACACCATATATTTT. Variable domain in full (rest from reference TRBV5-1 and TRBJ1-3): KAGVTQTPRYLIKTRGQQVTLSCSPISGHRSVSWYQQTPGQGLQFLFEYFSETQRNKGNFPGRFSGRQFSNSRSEMNVSTLELGDSALYLCASSLLGQGSGNTIYFGEGSWLTVV.

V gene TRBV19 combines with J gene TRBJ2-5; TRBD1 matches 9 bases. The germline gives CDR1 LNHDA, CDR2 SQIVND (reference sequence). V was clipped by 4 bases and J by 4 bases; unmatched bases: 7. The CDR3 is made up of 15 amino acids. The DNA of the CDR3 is TGTGCCAGTAGTACCGGGACAGGGAGAACAGAGACCCAGTACTTC. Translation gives CASSTGTGRTETQYF.

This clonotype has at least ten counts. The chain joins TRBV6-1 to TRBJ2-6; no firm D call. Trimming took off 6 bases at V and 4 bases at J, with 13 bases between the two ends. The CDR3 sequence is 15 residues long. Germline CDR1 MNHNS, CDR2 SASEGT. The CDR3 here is CASSITAPGANVLTF. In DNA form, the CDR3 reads TGTGCCAGCAGCATCACGGCCCCCGGGGCCAACGTCCTGACTTTC.

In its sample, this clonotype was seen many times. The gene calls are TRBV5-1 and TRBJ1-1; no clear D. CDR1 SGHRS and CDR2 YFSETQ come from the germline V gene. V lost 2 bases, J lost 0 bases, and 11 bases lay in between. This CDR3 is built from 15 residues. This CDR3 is CASSLGPSMNTEAFF. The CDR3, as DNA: TGCGCCAGCAGCTTAGGACCGAGTATGAACACTGAAGCTTTCTTT.

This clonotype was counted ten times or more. The CDR3 region has the DNA TGCGCCAGCAGCCCGGGACTAGCGTGGTTAGAGACCCAGTACTTC. This encodes CASSPGLAWLETQYF. J is TRBJ2-5 and V is TRBV5-1; the match to TRBD2 covers 10 bases. The CDR3 length is 15 residues. From germline, CDR1 is SGHRS and CDR2 YFSETQ. Unmatched junction bases numbered 7, after V lost 4 bases and J lost 4 bases.

CDR3 coding DNA: TGCAGTGCTAGGGACAGGGGTCGAACTGAAGCTTTCTTT. This translates into CSARDRGRTEAFF. The chain has TRBV20-1 and TRBJ1-1; 9 bases are shared with TRBD1. Germline V lookup: CDR1 DFQATT, CDR2 SNEGSKA (reference sequence). V was clipped by 3 bases and J by 5 bases; unmatched bases: 4. The CDR3 length is 13 residues.

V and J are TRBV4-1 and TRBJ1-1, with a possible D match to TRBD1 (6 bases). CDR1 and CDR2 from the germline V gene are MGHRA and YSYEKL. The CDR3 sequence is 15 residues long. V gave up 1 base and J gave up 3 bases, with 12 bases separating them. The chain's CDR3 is CASSQVTGADTEAFF. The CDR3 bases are TGCGCCAGCAGCCAAGTTACGGGGGCGGACACTGAAGCTTTCTTT.

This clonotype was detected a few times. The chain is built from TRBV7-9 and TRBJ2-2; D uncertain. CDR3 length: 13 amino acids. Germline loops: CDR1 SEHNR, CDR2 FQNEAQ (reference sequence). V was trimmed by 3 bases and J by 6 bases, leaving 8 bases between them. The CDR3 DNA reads TGTGCCAGCAGCTTCGGACGGGCCGGGGAGCTGTTTTTT. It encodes CASSFGRAGELFF.

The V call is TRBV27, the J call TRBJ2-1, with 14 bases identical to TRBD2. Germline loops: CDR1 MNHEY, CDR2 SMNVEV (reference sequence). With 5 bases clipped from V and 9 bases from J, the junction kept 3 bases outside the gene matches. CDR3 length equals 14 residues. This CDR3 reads CASSHGTSGSEQFF. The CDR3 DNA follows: TGTGCCAGCAGTCACGGGACTAGCGGGAGTGAGCAGTTCTTC.